These T cell receptor beta chains were read from a single sample in a study of blood T cells in healthy people across ages. TCRdb analysed the 5' RACE reads with MiXCR anew, one entry per CDR3 protein. The data show 1.6 million or so distinct CDR3 sequences, about 31% seen once. The sequenced sample consisted of blood. The origin of the receptors is a woman in her 30s in good health. The CDR3 runs from the conserved cysteine through the conserved F or W. Each record gives: J gene, clone size, D gene, V gene, CDR3 protein, CDR3 DNA. A D gene is named only where the DNA matches it firmly. Where a row states a size, it is once, few, many or the class of an expanded clone; other rows omit it.

j_call: TRBJ2-3
clone_size: few
d_call: -
v_call: TRBV24-1
cdr3_aa: CATSHRSPSTDTQYF
cdr3_nt: TGTGCCACCAGCCACAGGTCTCCTAGCACAGATACGCAGTATTTT

j_call: TRBJ2-3
clone_size: -
d_call: TRBD2
v_call: TRBV20-1
cdr3_aa: CSATSGKADTQYF
cdr3_nt: TGCAGTGCCACTAGCGGGAAAGCAGATACGCAGTATTTT

j_call: TRBJ2-7
clone_size: -
d_call: TRBD2
v_call: TRBV27
cdr3_aa: CASSQLAGEENEQYF
cdr3_nt: TGTGCCAGCAGTCAACTAGCGGGAGAGGAAAACGAGCAGTACTTC

j_call: TRBJ2-1
clone_size: -
d_call: TRBD2
v_call: TRBV30
cdr3_aa: CAWGYRLAGGRNEQFF
cdr3_nt: TGTGCCTGGGGTTATCGGCTAGCGGGGGGCAGGAATGAGCAGTTCTTC

j_call: TRBJ1-1
clone_size: -
d_call: -
v_call: TRBV2
cdr3_aa: CASSYTSAAETFF
cdr3_nt: TGTGCCAGCAGTTATACCTCGGCGGCTGAAACTTTCTTT

j_call: TRBJ1-5
clone_size: -
d_call: -
v_call: TRBV10-3
cdr3_aa: CAISESPRGNQPQHF
cdr3_nt: TGTGCCATCAGTGAGTCCCCCAGGGGCAATCAGCCCCAGCATTTT

j_call: TRBJ2-7
clone_size: -
d_call: -
v_call: TRBV4-1
cdr3_aa: CASSQDLDRGVSYEQYF
cdr3_nt: TGCGCCAGCAGCCAAGACCTTGATAGGGGGGTCTCCTACGAGCAGTACTTC

j_call: TRBJ1-1
clone_size: -
d_call: -
v_call: TRBV20-1
cdr3_aa: CSAPRGPVRAFF
cdr3_nt: TGCAGTGCCCCCCGGGGCCCGGTGAGAGCTTTCTTT

j_call: TRBJ2-7
clone_size: few
d_call: -
v_call: TRBV25-1
cdr3_aa: CASSERPPGWVDYYEQYF
cdr3_nt: TGTGCCAGCAGTGAACGGCCGCCGGGGTGGGTGGACTACTACGAGCAGTACTTC

j_call: TRBJ2-5
clone_size: -
d_call: -
v_call: TRBV10-3
cdr3_aa: CAISETMLYQETQYF
cdr3_nt: TGTGCCATCAGTGAAACGATGCTGTACCAAGAGACCCAGTACTTC

j_call: TRBJ2-2
clone_size: -
d_call: -
v_call: TRBV12-3/TRBV12-4
cdr3_aa: CASSLRVRDTGELFF
cdr3_nt: TGTGCCAGCAGCCTCAGGGTACGGGACACCGGGGAGCTGTTTTTT

j_call: TRBJ2-1
clone_size: -
d_call: -
v_call: TRBV4-1
cdr3_aa: CASSQEVGGPNEQFF
cdr3_nt: TGCGCCAGCAGCCAAGAAGTGGGGGGGCCGAATGAGCAGTTCTTC

j_call: TRBJ2-3
clone_size: -
d_call: -
v_call: TRBV27
cdr3_aa: CASSTWTEDTQYF
cdr3_nt: TGTGCCAGCAGTACCTGGACAGAGGATACGCAGTATTTT

j_call: TRBJ1-1
clone_size: -
d_call: -
v_call: TRBV5-5
cdr3_aa: CASSRTRGQWDTEAFF
cdr3_nt: TGTGCCAGCAGCCGGACACGGGGGCAGTGGGACACTGAAGCTTTCTTT

j_call: TRBJ2-3
clone_size: few
d_call: TRBD2
v_call: TRBV20-1
cdr3_aa: CSARDQISGRGTDTQYF
cdr3_nt: TGCAGTGCTAGAGATCAGATTAGCGGGAGGGGGACAGATACGCAGTATTTT

j_call: TRBJ2-7
clone_size: -
d_call: TRBD1
v_call: TRBV20-1
cdr3_aa: CSALTGTGDCGTQYF
cdr3_nt: TGCAGTGCTCTCACCGGGACAGGGGATTGTGGAACCCAGTACTTC

j_call: TRBJ1-1
clone_size: -
d_call: TRBD1
v_call: TRBV15
cdr3_aa: CATSDRVAEAFF
cdr3_nt: TGTGCCACCTCCGACAGGGTCGCTGAAGCTTTCTTT

j_call: TRBJ2-1
clone_size: many
d_call: -
v_call: TRBV20-1
cdr3_aa: CSARGGRRDWIYNEQFF
cdr3_nt: TGCAGTGCCAGAGGGGGACGCCGGGACTGGATCTACAATGAGCAGTTCTTC

j_call: TRBJ2-7
clone_size: -
d_call: -
v_call: TRBV28
cdr3_aa: CATMGSIRALDEQYF
cdr3_nt: TGTGCTACGATGGGGAGTATAAGGGCCCTGGACGAGCAGTACTTC

j_call: TRBJ1-1
clone_size: few
d_call: TRBD1
v_call: TRBV7-2
cdr3_aa: CASSGPRTGGNTEAFF
cdr3_nt: TGTGCCAGCAGCGGCCCCCGGACAGGGGGAAACACTGAAGCTTTCTTT

j_call: TRBJ1-1
clone_size: -
d_call: -
v_call: TRBV20-1
cdr3_aa: CSASDSVWSEAFF
cdr3_nt: TGCAGTGCTAGCGACAGTGTGTGGAGTGAAGCTTTCTTT

j_call: TRBJ2-1
clone_size: -
d_call: -
v_call: TRBV19
cdr3_aa: CASSGAQMYNEQFF
cdr3_nt: TGTGCCAGTAGTGGCGCACAAATGTACAATGAGCAGTTCTTC

j_call: TRBJ2-1
clone_size: -
d_call: -
v_call: TRBV9
cdr3_aa: CASSVRLFSYNEQFF
cdr3_nt: TGTGCCAGCAGCGTTCGATTGTTCTCCTACAATGAGCAGTTCTTC

j_call: TRBJ1-3
clone_size: -
d_call: -
v_call: TRBV18
cdr3_aa: CASHEQGSGNTIYF
cdr3_nt: TGTGCCAGCCACGAACAGGGCTCTGGAAACACCATATATTTT

j_call: TRBJ2-7
clone_size: few
d_call: -
v_call: TRBV11-2
cdr3_aa: CASSLQFGTGYYEQYF
cdr3_nt: TGTGCCAGCAGCTTACAGTTTGGGACTGGTTACTACGAGCAGTACTTC

j_call: TRBJ1-1
clone_size: -
d_call: -
v_call: TRBV5-1
cdr3_aa: CASSLARHEAFF
cdr3_nt: TGCGCCAGCAGCTTGGCCAGACATGAAGCTTTCTTT

j_call: TRBJ2-1
clone_size: once
d_call: TRBD1
v_call: TRBV7-3
cdr3_aa: CASSLYIDRGGNEQFF
cdr3_nt: TGTGCCAGCAGCCTCTACATCGACAGGGGTGGCAATGAGCAGTTCTTC

j_call: TRBJ2-3
clone_size: -
d_call: TRBD2
v_call: TRBV9
cdr3_aa: CASSKLAGGPFSDTQYF
cdr3_nt: TGTGCCAGCAGCAAGCTAGCGGGGGGGCCGTTTTCGGATACGCAGTATTTT

j_call: TRBJ2-3
clone_size: few
d_call: -
v_call: TRBV7-2
cdr3_aa: CASRGGRLYGDTQYF
cdr3_nt: TGTGCCAGCAGAGGGGGGCGACTATATGGAGATACGCAGTATTTT

j_call: TRBJ2-3
clone_size: -
d_call: -
v_call: TRBV25-1
cdr3_aa: CASSRDHSTDTQYF
cdr3_nt: TGTGCCAGCAGTAGGGACCATTCGACAGATACGCAGTATTTT

j_call: TRBJ1-5
clone_size: -
d_call: -
v_call: TRBV30
cdr3_aa: CAWKEQGISNQPQHF
cdr3_nt: TGTGCCTGGAAGGAACAGGGCATAAGCAATCAGCCCCAGCATTTT

j_call: TRBJ2-7
clone_size: -
d_call: -
v_call: TRBV7-8
cdr3_aa: CASNLAKSLSFYEQYF
cdr3_nt: TGTGCCAGCAACTTAGCGAAGAGCCTATCTTTCTACGAGCAGTACTTC

j_call: TRBJ2-5
clone_size: once
d_call: TRBD2
v_call: TRBV27
cdr3_aa: CASSLYGAGGLETQYF
cdr3_nt: TGTGCCAGCAGTTTATATGGGGCGGGGGGGCTGGAGACCCAGTACTTC

j_call: TRBJ1-5
clone_size: few
d_call: -
v_call: TRBV24-1
cdr3_aa: CATSEPGPSNQPQHF
cdr3_nt: TGTGCCACCAGTGAGCCGGGACCTAGCAATCAGCCCCAGCATTTT

j_call: TRBJ2-7
clone_size: -
d_call: -
v_call: TRBV6-7
cdr3_aa: CASSPRKEKQYF
cdr3_nt: TGTGCCAGCAGCCCCAGGAAGGAGAAGCAGTACTTC

j_call: TRBJ2-1
clone_size: -
d_call: -
v_call: TRBV7-2
cdr3_aa: CTGRIGYSYNEQFF
cdr3_nt: TGTACCGGCAGAATCGGATACTCCTACAATGAGCAGTTCTTC

j_call: TRBJ1-1
clone_size: few
d_call: -
v_call: TRBV10-3
cdr3_aa: CAISGRGNTEAFF
cdr3_nt: TGTGCCATCAGTGGCAGGGGGAACACTGAAGCTTTCTTT

j_call: TRBJ2-3
clone_size: few
d_call: -
v_call: TRBV14
cdr3_aa: CASSQVPLAEATDTQYF
cdr3_nt: TGTGCCAGCAGCCAAGTCCCACTGGCGGAGGCCACAGATACGCAGTATTTT

j_call: TRBJ1-5
clone_size: few
d_call: -
v_call: TRBV6-1
cdr3_aa: CASSQGINQPQHF
cdr3_nt: TGTGCCAGTTCACAGGGTATCAATCAGCCCCAGCATTTT

j_call: TRBJ2-1
clone_size: few
d_call: -
v_call: TRBV7-3
cdr3_aa: CASSLDALYNEQFF
cdr3_nt: TGTGCCAGCAGCTTAGATGCCCTGTACAATGAGCAGTTCTTC

j_call: TRBJ2-5
clone_size: -
d_call: -
v_call: TRBV14
cdr3_aa: CASSQTSRGTQYF
cdr3_nt: TGTGCCAGCAGCCAAACTAGCAGGGGGACCCAGTACTTC

j_call: TRBJ1-1
clone_size: few
d_call: -
v_call: TRBV5-1
cdr3_aa: CASTLGLAGEAFF
cdr3_nt: TGCGCCAGCACCCTGGGACTAGCGGGTGAAGCTTTCTTT

j_call: TRBJ2-7
clone_size: -
d_call: TRBD1
v_call: TRBV3-1
cdr3_aa: CASSQEAGTGDWDEQYF
cdr3_nt: TGTGCCAGCAGCCAAGAAGCCGGGACAGGGGACTGGGACGAGCAGTACTTC